This record concerns one T cell receptor (beta chain) sequence. The source of the sample is a study of blood T cell repertoires in COVID-19. Assignments of participants to cohorts depended upon their own reported clinical history. CDR3 length: 13 amino acids. Trimming at V came to 5 bases and at J to 7 bases, leaving 7 bases not matched to a gene. Germline lookup yields CDR1 MNHEY and CDR2 SMNVEV (reference sequence). Study processing details: Reference gene primer amplification in the assay estimated nucleated cell counts. The assay was immunoSEQ multiplex PCR, and TCRdb's table has in-frame clones only and misses some. V, J and clone size reflect that table, while D and trimming were determined from the DNA. The repertoire includes 180,000 or so clones, approximately 89% of them detected once, and 6% to 6.5% sits in the top ten.

The rearrangement uses TRBV27 and TRBJ1-2; 7 nucleotides match TRBD1. Sequencing was performed on PBMCs or T cells enriched from blood (not recorded which). The TCR was taken from a man aged 35 to 55 who had recovered from COVID-19. CDR3 coding DNA: TGTGCCAGCAGTGAGGGGGCGCTAACTGGCTACACCTTC. Translated, it gives CASSEGALTGYTF.